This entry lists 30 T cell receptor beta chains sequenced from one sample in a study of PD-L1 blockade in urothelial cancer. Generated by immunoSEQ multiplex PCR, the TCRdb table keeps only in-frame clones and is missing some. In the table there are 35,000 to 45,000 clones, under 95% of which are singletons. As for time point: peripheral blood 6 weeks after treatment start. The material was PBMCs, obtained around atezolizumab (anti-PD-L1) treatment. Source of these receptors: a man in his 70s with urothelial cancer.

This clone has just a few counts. This chain's CDR3 is CASSQEVQIATQYF. The CDR3, as DNA: TGCGCCAGCAGCCAAGAAGTCCAGATAGCGACCCAGTACTTC. V gene TRBV4-1 combines with J gene TRBJ2-5; unclear D gene. The germline V and J ends were trimmed by 0 bases and 7 bases, with 12 bases remaining between them. The CDR3 extends over 14 amino acids. The V gene's germline CDR1 is MGHRA and CDR2 YSYEKL.

This chain's CDR3 is CASSLAARGGEKLFF. The CDR3 DNA reads TGTGCCAGCAGCTTAGCTGCCAGGGGTGGTGAAAAACTGTTTTTT. The chain is built from TRBV7-2 and TRBJ1-4; D may be TRBD1 (6 bases). Trimming shortened V by 0 bases and J by 7 bases, and 12 bases separated the two germline ends. The germline V gene has CDR1 SGHTA and CDR2 FQGNSA. This CDR3 has 15 residues.

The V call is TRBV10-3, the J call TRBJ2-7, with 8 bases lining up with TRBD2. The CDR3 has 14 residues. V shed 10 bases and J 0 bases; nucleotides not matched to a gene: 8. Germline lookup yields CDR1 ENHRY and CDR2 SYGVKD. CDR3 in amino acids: CATLRGGGSYEQYF. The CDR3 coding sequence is TGTGCCACCCTCCGGGGGGGAGGCTCCTACGAGCAGTACTTC.

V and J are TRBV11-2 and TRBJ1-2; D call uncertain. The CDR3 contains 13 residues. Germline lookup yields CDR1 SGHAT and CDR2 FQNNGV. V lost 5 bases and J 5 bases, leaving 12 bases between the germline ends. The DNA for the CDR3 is TGTGCCAGCAGCCCGACTAAAGGGTATGGCTACACCTTC. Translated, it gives CASSPTKGYGYTF.

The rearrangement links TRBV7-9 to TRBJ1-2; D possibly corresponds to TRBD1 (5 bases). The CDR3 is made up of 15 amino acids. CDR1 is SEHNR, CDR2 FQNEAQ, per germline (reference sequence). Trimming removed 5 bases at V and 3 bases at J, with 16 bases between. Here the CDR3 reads CASSQESRGDYGYTF. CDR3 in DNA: TGTGCCAGCAGCCAAGAATCTCGGGGGGACTATGGCTACACCTTC.

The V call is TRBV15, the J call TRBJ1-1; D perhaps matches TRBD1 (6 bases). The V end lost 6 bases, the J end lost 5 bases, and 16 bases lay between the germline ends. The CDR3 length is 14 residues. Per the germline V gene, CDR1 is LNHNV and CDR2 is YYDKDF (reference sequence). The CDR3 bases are TGTGCCACCAGAGAGGGGGGGCGCGGGACTGAAGCTTTCTTT. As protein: CATREGGRGTEAFF.

The CDR3 region has the DNA TGCGCCAGCAGCCCTAGCGGGAGTAACGAGCAGTACTTC. Residues: CASSPSGSNEQYF. The chain is built from TRBV5-1 and TRBJ2-7; TRBD2 agrees at 10 bases. The germline gives CDR1 SGHRS, CDR2 YFSETQ. This CDR3 contains 13 residues. The J segment lost 5 bases and the V segment lost 4 bases, leaving 3 bases of the junction unmatched.

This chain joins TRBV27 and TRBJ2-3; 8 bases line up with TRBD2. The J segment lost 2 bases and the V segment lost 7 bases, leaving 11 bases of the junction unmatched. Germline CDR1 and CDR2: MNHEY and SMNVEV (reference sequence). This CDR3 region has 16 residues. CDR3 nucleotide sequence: TGTGCCAGCACCTCCAGCGGGAGTCGGCCCACAGATACGCAGTATTTT. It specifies CASTSSGSRPTDTQYF.

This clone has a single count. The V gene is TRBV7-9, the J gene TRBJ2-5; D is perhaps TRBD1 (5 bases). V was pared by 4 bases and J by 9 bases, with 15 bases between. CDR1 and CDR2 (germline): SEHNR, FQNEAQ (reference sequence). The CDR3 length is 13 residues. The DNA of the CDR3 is TGTGCCAGCAGCTCGGCCTTTCAGGGCCCCCAGTACTTC. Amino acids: CASSSAFQGPQYF.

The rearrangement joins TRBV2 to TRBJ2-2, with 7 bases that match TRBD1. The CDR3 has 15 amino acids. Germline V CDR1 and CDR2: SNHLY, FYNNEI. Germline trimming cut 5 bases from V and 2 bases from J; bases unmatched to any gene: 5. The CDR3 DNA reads TGTGCCAGCAGTTTGGACAGGCCCAACACCGGGGAGCTGTTTTTT. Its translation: CASSLDRPNTGELFF.

Here the CDR3 reads CASSPRAGTGTDTQYF. DNA for the CDR3: TGTGCCAGCAGCCCTCGAGCGGGAACCGGCACAGATACGCAGTATTTT. The chain combines TRBV9 with TRBJ2-3; 7 nucleotides align to TRBD2. This CDR3 contains 16 residues. The J segment lost 1 base and the V segment lost 4 bases, leaving 9 bases of the junction unmatched. Germline values: CDR1 SGDLS, CDR2 YYNGEE.

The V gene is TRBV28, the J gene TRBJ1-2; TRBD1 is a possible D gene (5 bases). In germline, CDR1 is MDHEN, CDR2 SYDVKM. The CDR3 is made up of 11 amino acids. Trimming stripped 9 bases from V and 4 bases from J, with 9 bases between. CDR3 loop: CASYDSYGYTF. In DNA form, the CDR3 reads TGTGCCAGTTACGACAGCTATGGCTACACCTTC.

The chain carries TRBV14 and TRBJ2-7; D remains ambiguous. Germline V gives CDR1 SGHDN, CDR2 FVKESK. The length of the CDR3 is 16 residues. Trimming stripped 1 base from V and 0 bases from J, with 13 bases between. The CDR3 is CASSQAARWSSYEQYF. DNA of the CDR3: TGTGCCAGCAGCCAAGCGGCCCGATGGAGCTCCTACGAGCAGTACTTC. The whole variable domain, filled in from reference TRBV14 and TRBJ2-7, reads EAGVTQFPSHSVIEKGQTVTLRCDPISGHDNLYWYRRVMGKEIKFLLHFVKESKQDESGMPNNRFLAERTGGTYSTLKVQPAELEDSGVYFCASSQAARWSSYEQYFGPGTRLTVT.

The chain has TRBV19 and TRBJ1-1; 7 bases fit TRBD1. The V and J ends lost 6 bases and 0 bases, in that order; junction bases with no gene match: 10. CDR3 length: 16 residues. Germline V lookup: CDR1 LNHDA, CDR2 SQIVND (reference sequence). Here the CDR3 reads CASRYNRGGLNTEAFF. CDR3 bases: TGTGCCAGTAGATATAACAGGGGAGGATTGAACACTGAAGCTTTCTTT.

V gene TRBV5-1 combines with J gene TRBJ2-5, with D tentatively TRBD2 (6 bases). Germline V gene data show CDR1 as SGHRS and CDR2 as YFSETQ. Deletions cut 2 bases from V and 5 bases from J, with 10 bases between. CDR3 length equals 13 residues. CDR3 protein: CASSLSGRETQYF. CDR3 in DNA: TGCGCCAGCAGCTTATCAGGGAGGGAGACCCAGTACTTC.

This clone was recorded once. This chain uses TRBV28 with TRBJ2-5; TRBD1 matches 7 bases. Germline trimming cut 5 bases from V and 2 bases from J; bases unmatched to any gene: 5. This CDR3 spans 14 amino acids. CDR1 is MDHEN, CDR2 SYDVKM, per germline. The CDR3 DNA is TGTGCCAGCAGTCAAACAGGGGCGCAAGAGACCCAGTACTTC. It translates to CASSQTGAQETQYF.

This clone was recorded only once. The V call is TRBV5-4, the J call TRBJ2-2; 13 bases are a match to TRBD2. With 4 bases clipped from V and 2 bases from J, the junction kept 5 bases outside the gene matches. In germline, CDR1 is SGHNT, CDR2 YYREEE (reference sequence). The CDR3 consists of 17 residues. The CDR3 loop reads CASSRGTSGANTGELFF. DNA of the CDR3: TGTGCCAGCAGCAGGGGGACTAGCGGGGCTAACACCGGGGAGCTGTTTTTT.

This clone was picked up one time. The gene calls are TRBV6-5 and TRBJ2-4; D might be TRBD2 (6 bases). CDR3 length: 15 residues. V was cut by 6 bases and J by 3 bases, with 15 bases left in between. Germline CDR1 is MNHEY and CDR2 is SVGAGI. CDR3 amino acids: CASSPPPGLKNIQYF. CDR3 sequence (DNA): TGTGCCAGCAGCCCTCCCCCGGGACTCAAAAACATTCAGTACTTC.

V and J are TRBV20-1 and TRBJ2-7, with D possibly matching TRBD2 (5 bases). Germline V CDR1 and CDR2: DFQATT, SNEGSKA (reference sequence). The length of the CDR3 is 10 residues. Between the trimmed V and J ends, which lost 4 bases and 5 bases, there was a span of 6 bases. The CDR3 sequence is CSAMRDEQYF. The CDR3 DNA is TGCAGTGCTATGAGGGACGAGCAGTACTTC.

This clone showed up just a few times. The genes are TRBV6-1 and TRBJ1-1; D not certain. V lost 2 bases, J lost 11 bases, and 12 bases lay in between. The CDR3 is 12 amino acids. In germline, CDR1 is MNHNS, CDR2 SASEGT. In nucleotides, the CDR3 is TGTGCCAGCAGTGAATCGGGGATCGGGGCTTTCTTT. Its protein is CASSESGIGAFF.

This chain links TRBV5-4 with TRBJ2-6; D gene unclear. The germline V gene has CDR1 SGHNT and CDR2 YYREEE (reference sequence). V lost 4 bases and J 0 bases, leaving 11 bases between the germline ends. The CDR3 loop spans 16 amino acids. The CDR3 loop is CASSVDGYSGANVLTF. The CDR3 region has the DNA TGTGCCAGCAGCGTGGACGGTTACTCTGGGGCCAACGTCCTGACTTTC.

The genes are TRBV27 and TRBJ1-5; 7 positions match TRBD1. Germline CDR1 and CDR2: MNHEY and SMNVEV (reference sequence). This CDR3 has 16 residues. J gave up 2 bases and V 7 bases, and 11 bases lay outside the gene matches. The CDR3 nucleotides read TGTGCCAGCAAGGGGTACTCAGGGGGAGGCAATCAGCCCCAGCATTTT. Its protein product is CASKGYSGGGNQPQHF.

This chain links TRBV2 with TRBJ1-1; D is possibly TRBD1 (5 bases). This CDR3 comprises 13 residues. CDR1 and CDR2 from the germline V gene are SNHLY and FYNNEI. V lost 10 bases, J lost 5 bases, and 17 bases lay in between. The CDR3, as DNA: TGTGCCACAAAGAGGGAGGAGGGGACTGAAGCTTTCTTT. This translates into CATKREEGTEAFF.

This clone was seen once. The CDR3, as DNA: TGCGCCAGCAGCCAAGTGTCCGGGGCAGATACGCAGTATTTT. It yields the protein CASSQVSGADTQYF. The chain is built from TRBV4-1 and TRBJ2-3; D possibly corresponds to TRBD2 (5 bases). Germline-derived CDR1 and CDR2 are MGHRA and YSYEKL. V gave up 1 base and J gave up 4 bases, with 9 bases separating them. The CDR3 is 14 amino acids.

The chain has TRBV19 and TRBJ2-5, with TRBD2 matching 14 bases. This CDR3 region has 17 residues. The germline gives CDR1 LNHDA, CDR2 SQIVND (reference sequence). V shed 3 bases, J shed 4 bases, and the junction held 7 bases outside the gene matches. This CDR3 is CASSIRRLAGGPETQYF. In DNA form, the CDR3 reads TGTGCCAGTAGTATTAGGAGACTAGCGGGAGGGCCAGAGACCCAGTACTTC.

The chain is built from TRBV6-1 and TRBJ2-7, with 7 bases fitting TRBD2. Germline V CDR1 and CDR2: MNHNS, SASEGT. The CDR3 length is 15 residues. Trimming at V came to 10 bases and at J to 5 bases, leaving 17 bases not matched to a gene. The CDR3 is CANTPQRGVGNEQYF. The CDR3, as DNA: TGTGCCAACACCCCCCAGCGGGGAGTAGGGAACGAGCAGTACTTC.

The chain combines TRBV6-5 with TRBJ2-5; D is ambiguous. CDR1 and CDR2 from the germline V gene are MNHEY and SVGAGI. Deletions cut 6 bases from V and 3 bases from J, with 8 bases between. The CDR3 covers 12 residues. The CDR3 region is CASSPSEETQYF. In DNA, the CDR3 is TGTGCCAGCAGCCCTTCGGAAGAGACCCAGTACTTC.

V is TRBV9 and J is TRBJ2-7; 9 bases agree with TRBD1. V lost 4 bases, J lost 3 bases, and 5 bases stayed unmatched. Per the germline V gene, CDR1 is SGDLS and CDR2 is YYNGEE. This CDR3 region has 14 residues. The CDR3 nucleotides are TGTGCCAGCAGCCTCGGACAGGGGAACTACGAGCAGTACTTC. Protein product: CASSLGQGNYEQYF.

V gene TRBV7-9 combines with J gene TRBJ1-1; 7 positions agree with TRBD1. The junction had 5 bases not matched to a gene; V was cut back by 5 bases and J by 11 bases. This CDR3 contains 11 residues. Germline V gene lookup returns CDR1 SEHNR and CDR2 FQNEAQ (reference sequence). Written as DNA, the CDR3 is TGTGCCAGCAGCCGCGACAGGGTGGCTTTCTTT. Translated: CASSRDRVAFF.

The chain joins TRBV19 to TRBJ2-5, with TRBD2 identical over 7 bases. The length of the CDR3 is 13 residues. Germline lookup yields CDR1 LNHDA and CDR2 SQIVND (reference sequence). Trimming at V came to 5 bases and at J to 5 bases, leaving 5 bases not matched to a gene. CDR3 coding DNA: TGTGCCAGTAGTTTGAGCGGGACCGAGACCCAGTACTTC. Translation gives CASSLSGTETQYF.